The 21 T cell receptor beta chains presented below share a single source sample, sequenced in a study of radiation and T cells in renal cell carcinoma. Data came from immunoSEQ multiplex PCR; TCRdb stores just in-frame clones and leaves some out. The profile shows 100,000 to 150,000 clones, roughly four fifths of them singletons. As for time point: blood 2 weeks post-SBRT. The sample's treatment: 15 Gy SBRT to primary tumor, nephrectomy 4 weeks later. The input for sequencing was blood, taken from a patient whose treatment included radiotherapy and nephrectomy. All receptors derive from a woman aged 55 to 70 with renal cell carcinoma.

V and J are TRBV20-1 and TRBJ1-2, with D unclear. Trimming took 3 bases from V and 6 from J, leaving 8 bases between them. Germline V gene sequence: CDR1 DFQATT, CDR2 SNEGSKA (reference sequence). The CDR3 extends over 11 amino acids. The CDR3 reads CSASIRNGYTF. CDR3 in DNA: TGCAGTGCTAGCATCAGGAATGGCTACACCTTC.

The chain joins TRBV4-1 to TRBJ1-2; D is uncertain. The CDR3 totals 14 residues. Per germline, CDR1 MGHRA and CDR2 YSYEKL. The V end was cut by 3 bases, the J end by 7 bases, with 15 bases between. The CDR3 DNA reads TGCGCCAGCAGCCATTTCGGGATCGCCAGTGGCTACACCTTC. It codes for CASSHFGIASGYTF.

CDR3 amino acids: CASSLLGGLDEQFF. DNA for the CDR3: TGTGCCAGCAGTTTATTAGGAGGGTTGGATGAGCAGTTCTTC. The rearrangement uses TRBV27 and TRBJ2-1; a weak D match, TRBD2 (6 bases). The CDR3 has 14 residues. Germline CDR1 MNHEY, CDR2 SMNVEV (reference sequence). Trimming removed 1 base from V and 8 bases from J, with 12 bases in between.

The gene calls are TRBV13 and TRBJ2-2; D is perhaps TRBD2 (6 bases). CDR1 is PRHDT, CDR2 FYEKMQ, per germline (reference sequence). V was shortened by 7 bases and J by 6 bases, with 21 bases between the two germline ends. The length of the CDR3 is 16 residues. CDR3 DNA: TGTGCCAGCAATCCAGGCGGGGAGACACCCCCCGGGGAGCTGTTTTTT. This codes for CASNPGGETPPGELFF.

The rearrangement joins TRBV6-6 to TRBJ2-1, with unresolved D. The CDR3 runs 13 residues. V lost 5 bases, J lost 8 bases, and 13 bases lay in between. From germline, CDR1 is MNHNY and CDR2 SVGAGI (reference sequence). The CDR3 DNA follows: TGTGCCAGCAGTCACCCTCAGTTGTATGAGCAGTTCTTC. Translating gives CASSHPQLYEQFF.

This chain links TRBV5-1 with TRBJ2-5, with D unresolved. CDR3 length equals 14 residues. Germline-derived CDR1 and CDR2 are SGHRS and YFSETQ. V gave up 4 bases and J gave up 0 bases, with 10 bases separating them. The DNA of the CDR3 is TGCGCCAGCAGCCCTTTTGCGAACCAAGAGACCCAGTACTTC. It translates to CASSPFANQETQYF.

The gene calls are TRBV19 and TRBJ2-6; D is undetermined. Germline-derived CDR1 and CDR2 are LNHDA and SQIVND (reference sequence). This CDR3 contains 14 residues. Trimming stripped 6 bases from V and 0 bases from J, with 6 bases between. This CDR3 is CASSFISGANVLTF. In DNA form, the CDR3 reads TGTGCCAGTAGCTTCATCTCTGGGGCCAACGTCCTGACTTTC.

The chain employs TRBV6-4 and TRBJ2-3, with TRBD2 matching 8 bases. The V gene's germline CDR1 is MRHNA and CDR2 SNTAGT. CDR3 length: 15 amino acids. The V and J ends lost 3 bases and 4 bases, in that order; junction bases with no gene match: 6. The CDR3 nucleotides read TGTGCCAGCAGTGATTCGGGGGGGAGAGCAGATACGCAGTATTTT. The encoded protein is CASSDSGGRADTQYF.

J is TRBJ2-3 and V is TRBV7-9; D may be TRBD2 (5 bases). This CDR3 comprises 14 residues. Trimming stripped 7 bases from V and 0 bases from J, with 11 bases between. The germline V gene has CDR1 SEHNR and CDR2 FQNEAQ (reference sequence). As DNA, the CDR3 is TGTGCCAGCAATGATCTAGCTAGCACAGATACGCAGTATTTT. Translating gives CASNDLASTDTQYF.

The chain links TRBV11-2 to TRBJ2-1, with TRBD1 matching 8 bases. The length of the CDR3 is 14 residues. Unmatched junction bases numbered 8, after V lost 5 bases and J lost 8 bases. Germline V gene sequence: CDR1 SGHAT, CDR2 FQNNGV. CDR3 sequence: CASSEDRVRDEQFF. In nucleotides, the CDR3 is TGTGCCAGCAGCGAGGACAGGGTCCGCGATGAGCAGTTCTTC.

The chain is built from TRBV5-1 and TRBJ1-4; D is undetermined. The CDR3 has 13 residues. Germline CDR1 is SGHRS and CDR2 is YFSETQ. The V and J ends lost 7 bases and 8 bases respectively, with 15 bases between them. The CDR3 loop reads CASSLGIREKLFF. CDR3 sequence (DNA): TGCGCCAGCTCTTTGGGTATCAGGGAAAAACTGTTTTTT.

The chain carries TRBV10-3 and TRBJ2-3, with D perhaps assigned TRBD1 or TRBD2 (6 bases each). CDR1 is ENHRY, CDR2 SYGVKD, per germline. The CDR3 runs to 16 residues. With 5 bases removed from V and 0 bases from J, the gap between germline ends came to 15 bases. The CDR3 reads CAISRTAGTSTDTQYF. The CDR3 DNA reads TGTGCCATCAGTCGCACCGCGGGGACAAGCACAGATACGCAGTATTTT.

The rearrangement links TRBV14 to TRBJ2-7, with TRBD1 matching over 7 bases. The CDR3 covers 15 residues. The V segment lost 4 bases and the J segment 3 bases; nucleotides outside the gene matches: 9. Per germline, CDR1 SGHDN and CDR2 FVKESK. In DNA form, the CDR3 reads TGTGCCAGCAGCCCTATAGGGGGCGTAGGCTACGAGCAGTACTTC. It translates to CASSPIGGVGYEQYF.

This chain links TRBV6-6 with TRBJ2-5; TRBD1 matches 10 bases. From germline, CDR1 is MNHNY and CDR2 SVGAGI (reference sequence). Trimming removed 4 bases from V and 9 bases from J; junction bases left unmatched: 8. The CDR3 extends over 14 amino acids. The CDR3 loop is CASSSPGTGVPQYF. The CDR3 DNA reads TGTGCCAGCAGTTCGCCGGGGACAGGGGTTCCCCAGTACTTC.

Details on this clone: The same CDR3 also results from other DNA sequences found in this sample. The chain joins TRBV20-1 to TRBJ2-5, with unresolved D. Trimming took 4 bases from V and 5 from J, leaving 8 bases between them. Per the germline V gene, CDR1 is DFQATT and CDR2 is SNEGSKA (reference sequence). The CDR3 extends over 11 amino acids. For the CDR3, the DNA is TGCAGTGCTACCCTGGGGGAGACCCAGTACTTC. Amino acids: CSATLGETQYF.

The CDR3 loop is CSVSGASGSYEQYF. DNA of the CDR3: TGCAGCGTCTCTGGGGCTAGCGGGAGCTACGAGCAGTACTTC. The chain carries TRBV29-1 and TRBJ2-5, with TRBD2 identical over 10 bases. TRBJ2-7 matches the DNA end more closely, so the J call is doubtful. The CDR3 totals 14 residues. Germline assignment: CDR1 SQVTM and CDR2 ANQGSEA.

The genes are TRBV28 and TRBJ1-2; 11 bases are a match to TRBD1. The CDR3 extends over 17 amino acids. Per germline, CDR1 MDHEN and CDR2 SYDVKM. The V gene end was trimmed by 5 bases and the J gene end by 1 base; junction bases not matched to a gene: 9. The CDR3 sequence: CASSVGTGGFYNYGYTF. In DNA form, the CDR3 reads TGTGCCAGCAGTGTCGGGACAGGGGGTTTCTATAACTATGGCTACACCTTC.

V is TRBV6-5 and J is TRBJ1-4; D gene unclear. The V gene's germline CDR1 is MNHEY and CDR2 SVGAGI. V shed 7 bases and J shed 0 bases, with 9 bases lying between them. This CDR3 is built from 14 residues. The CDR3 region is CASTESATNEKLFF. The CDR3 DNA reads TGTGCCAGCACCGAGTCTGCAACTAATGAAAAACTGTTTTTT.

The chain has TRBV9 and TRBJ2-7; maybe TRBD2 (5 bases). V lost 3 bases to trimming and J lost 1 base, with 14 bases between them. This CDR3 has 15 residues. Germline CDR1 and CDR2: SGDLS and YYNGEE. The CDR3 loop is CASSEQPGSSYEQYF. Here the CDR3 DNA reads TGTGCCAGCAGCGAGCAACCGGGGTCTTCCTACGAGCAGTACTTC.

This clone was seen a handful of times. The chain employs TRBV11-1 and TRBJ1-1; TRBD1 aligns across 9 bases. CDR1 and CDR2 from the germline V gene are SGHAT and FQDESV (reference sequence). The CDR3 runs to 14 residues. The J segment lost 11 bases and the V segment lost 5 bases, leaving 12 bases of the junction unmatched. The CDR3 loop is CASSPRDREVRAFF. In nucleotides, the CDR3 is TGTGCCAGCAGCCCTCGGGACAGGGAAGTGAGGGCTTTCTTT.

This chain connects TRBV5-1 to TRBJ1-1, with TRBD1 as a possible D gene (6 bases). Trimming shortened V by 4 bases and J by 3 bases, and 10 bases separated the two germline ends. CDR1 and CDR2 from the germline V gene are SGHRS and YFSETQ. This CDR3 comprises 13 residues. The CDR3 is CASSITGYTEAFF. CDR3 DNA: TGCGCCAGCAGCATAACAGGGTACACTGAAGCTTTCTTT.